Listed below are T cell receptor beta chains from one sample, sequenced in a study of cytomegalovirus exposure and HLA in healthy donors. TCRdb keeps only in-frame clones here, not all; method: immunoSEQ multiplex PCR. In the table there are 56,000 or so clones, 93% of which are singletons. What was sequenced was PBMCs. The receptor source for this set is a woman aged 18-29 years in good health and CMV-seropositive. Both conserved end residues are part of each CDR3. The D gene is left open where the match is weak. Clone size is not always given. Where it is, it says once, few, many or a class for expanded clones.

abundance | d_gene | j_gene | v_gene | CDR3aa | CDR3nt
- | TRBD2 | TRBJ2-1 | TRBV4-2 | CASSQAPSSGEFALYNEQFF | TGTGCCAGCAGCCAAGCCCCGTCTAGCGGGGAGTTTGCCCTCTACAATGAGCAGTTCTTC
- | - | TRBJ1-2 | TRBV19 | CASSIPGYGYTF | TGTGCCAGTAGTATCCCAGGTTACGGCTACACCTTC
- | TRBD1 | TRBJ1-2 | TRBV5-1 | CASSPTPDRENGYTF | TGCGCCAGCAGCCCGACTCCGGACAGGGAGAATGGCTACACCTTC
- | TRBD2 | TRBJ2-7 | TRBV6-5 | CASSYGGGGSYEQYF | TGTGCCAGCAGTTACGGTGGCGGGGGGTCCTACGAGCAGTACTTC
- | TRBD1 | TRBJ1-3 | TRBV4-3 | CASSQHVDRAGNTIYF | TGCGCCAGCAGCCAACACGTGGACAGGGCTGGAAACACCATATATTTT
once | - | TRBJ1-1 | TRBV29-1 | CSVHSLGTPNTEAFF | TGCAGCGTGCACAGCCTCGGGACACCAAACACTGAAGCTTTCTTT
- | - | TRBJ2-2 | TRBV9 | CASSVISLGRGALTGELFF | TGTGCCAGCAGCGTAATCTCATTGGGCCGGGGGGCCCTCACCGGGGAGCTGTTTTTT
- | - | TRBJ2-1 | TRBV27 | CASSRPGGEQFF | TGTGCCAGCAGTAGACCCGGGGGTGAGCAGTTCTTC
- | - | TRBJ2-5 | TRBV19 | CASSTPLPGLQETQYF | TGTGCCAGTAGCACCCCACTCCCGGGACTCCAAGAGACCCAGTACTTC
- | TRBD1 | TRBJ2-5 | TRBV4-1 | CASSHVIVTGEETQYF | TGCGCCAGCAGCCACGTAATAGTGACAGGGGAAGAGACCCAGTACTTC
- | TRBD1 | TRBJ2-3 | TRBV19 | CASSILDRGRTTFTDTQYF | TGTGCCAGTAGTATCCTGGACAGGGGACGCACGACATTCACAGATACGCAGTATTTT
- | TRBD2 | TRBJ2-5 | TRBV19 | CASSSAGRETQYF | TGTGCCAGTAGTTCAGCGGGGCGGGAGACCCAGTACTTC
once | - | TRBJ1-2 | TRBV6-6 | CASRGGEDYGYTF | TGTGCCAGCAGGGGGGGTGAAGACTATGGCTACACCTTC
- | TRBD2 | TRBJ2-3 | TRBV5-1 | CASSFNSGGAGDTQYF | TGCGCCAGCAGCTTCAATAGCGGGGGGGCCGGTGATACGCAGTATTTT
- | TRBD1 | TRBJ1-6 | TRBV4-3 | CASSQVYQQGGSPLHF | TGCGCCAGCAGCCAAGTTTACCAACAGGGGGGTTCACCCCTCCACTTT
- | - | TRBJ2-1 | TRBV5-8 | CASTPYNEQFF | TGTGCCAGCACCCCGTACAATGAGCAGTTCTTC
- | - | TRBJ1-1 | TRBV28 | CASSLGAGNTEAFF | TGTGCCAGCAGTTTAGGGGCTGGGAACACTGAAGCTTTCTTT
few | TRBD1 | TRBJ1-6 | TRBV29-1 | CSVSDRVNNSPLHF | TGCAGCGTTTCGGACAGGGTTAATAATTCACCCCTCCACTTT
- | - | TRBJ2-2 | TRBV5-1 | CASSPEGAITGELFF | TGCGCCAGCAGCCCGGAGGGGGCTATCACCGGGGAGCTGTTTTTT
- | TRBD1 | TRBJ1-1 | TRBV11-2 | CASSQTGRGTEAFF | TGTGCCAGCAGTCAGACAGGGCGCGGCACTGAAGCTTTCTTT
- | - | TRBJ2-7 | TRBV19 | CASSSGVSYEQYF | TGTGCCAGTAGTAGCGGGGTCTCCTACGAGCAGTACTTC
- | - | TRBJ2-2 | TRBV10-1 | CASSERLVGTGELFF | TGCGCCAGCAGTGAGAGGCTAGTAGGCACCGGGGAGCTGTTTTTT
- | TRBD2 | TRBJ2-1 | TRBV7-7 | CASSPGLAGNEQFF | TGTGCCAGCAGCCCGGGACTAGCCGGCAATGAGCAGTTCTTC
- | TRBD1 | TRBJ2-6 | TRBV19 | CASRQRLSGQGWHGANVLTF | TGTGCCAGTAGACAACGTTTGTCGGGACAGGGTTGGCACGGGGCCAACGTCCTGACTTTC
- | TRBD1 | TRBJ2-3 | TRBV27 | CASSLPGGGTQYF | TGTGCCAGCAGCCTCCCAGGGGGTGGTACGCAGTATTTT
- | TRBD1 | TRBJ2-5 | TRBV12-5 | CASGTGQGQGETQYF | TGTGCTAGTGGTACCGGACAGGGGCAGGGGGAGACCCAGTACTTC
- | - | TRBJ2-7 | TRBV6-5 | CASSSAQGISYEQYF | TGTGCCAGCAGTTCAGCCCAGGGGATATCCTACGAGCAGTACTTC
- | - | TRBJ1-2 | TRBV28 | CASTAFFREGYGYTF | TGTGCCAGCACGGCTTTTTTCAGGGAGGGGTATGGCTACACCTTC
once | TRBD2 | TRBJ2-4 | TRBV10-3 | CAISATGLAGAKNIQYF | TGTGCCATCAGTGCGACAGGACTAGCGGGGGCCAAAAACATTCAGTACTTC
once | TRBD1 | TRBJ1-2 | TRBV18 | CASSPSGQDGYTF | TGTGCCAGCTCACCATCGGGACAGGATGGCTACACCTTC
- | - | TRBJ1-1 | TRBV9 | CASSVGDGGTEAFF | TGTGCCAGCAGCGTAGGTGATGGAGGCACTGAAGCTTTCTTT
- | - | TRBJ1-4 | TRBV6-5 | CASSYSGLLNEKLFF | TGTGCCAGCAGTTACTCGGGCCTACTTAATGAAAAACTGTTTTTT